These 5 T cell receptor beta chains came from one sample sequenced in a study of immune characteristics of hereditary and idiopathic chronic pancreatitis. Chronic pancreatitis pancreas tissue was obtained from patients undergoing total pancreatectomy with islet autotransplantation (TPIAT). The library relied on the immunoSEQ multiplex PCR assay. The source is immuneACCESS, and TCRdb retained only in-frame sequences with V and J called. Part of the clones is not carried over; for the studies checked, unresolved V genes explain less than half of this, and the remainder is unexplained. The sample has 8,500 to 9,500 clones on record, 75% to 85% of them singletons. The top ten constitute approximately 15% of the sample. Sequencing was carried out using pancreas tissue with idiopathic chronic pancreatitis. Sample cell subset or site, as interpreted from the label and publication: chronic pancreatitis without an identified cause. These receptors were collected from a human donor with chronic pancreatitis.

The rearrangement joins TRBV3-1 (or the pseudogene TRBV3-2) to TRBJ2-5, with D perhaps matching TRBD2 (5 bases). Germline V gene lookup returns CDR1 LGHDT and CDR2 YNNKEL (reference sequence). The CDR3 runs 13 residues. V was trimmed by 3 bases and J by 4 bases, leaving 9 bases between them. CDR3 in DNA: TGTGCCAGCAGCCAGCCCGGGGTAGAGACCCAGTACTTC. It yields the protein CASSQPGVETQYF.

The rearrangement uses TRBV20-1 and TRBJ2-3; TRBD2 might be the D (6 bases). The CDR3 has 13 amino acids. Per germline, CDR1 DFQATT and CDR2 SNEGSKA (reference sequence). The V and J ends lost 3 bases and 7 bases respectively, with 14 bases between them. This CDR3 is CSASKAGSNTQYF. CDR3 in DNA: TGCAGTGCTAGTAAGGCGGGGTCGAATACGCAGTATTTT.

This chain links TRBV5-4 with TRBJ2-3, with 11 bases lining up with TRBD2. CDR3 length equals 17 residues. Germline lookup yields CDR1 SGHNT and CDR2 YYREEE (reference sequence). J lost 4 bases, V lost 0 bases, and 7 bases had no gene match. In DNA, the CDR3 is TGTGCCAGCAGCTTGGGTTTTAGCGGGGGGGCCGCAGATACGCAGTATTTT. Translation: CASSLGFSGGAADTQYF. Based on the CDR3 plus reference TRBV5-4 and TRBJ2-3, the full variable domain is ETGVTQSPTHLIKTRGQQVTLRCSSQSGHNTVSWYQQALGQGPQFIFQYYREEENGRGNFPPRFSGLQFPNYSSELNVNALELDDSALYLCASSLGFSGGAADTQYFGPGTRLTVL.

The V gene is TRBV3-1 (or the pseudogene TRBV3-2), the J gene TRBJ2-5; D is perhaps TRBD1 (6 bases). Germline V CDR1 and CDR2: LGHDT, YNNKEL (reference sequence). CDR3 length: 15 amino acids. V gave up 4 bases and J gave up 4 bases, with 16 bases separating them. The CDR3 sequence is CASSRPQTGLETQYF. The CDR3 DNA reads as TGTGCCAGCAGCCGCCCTCAGACAGGTTTAGAGACCCAGTACTTC.

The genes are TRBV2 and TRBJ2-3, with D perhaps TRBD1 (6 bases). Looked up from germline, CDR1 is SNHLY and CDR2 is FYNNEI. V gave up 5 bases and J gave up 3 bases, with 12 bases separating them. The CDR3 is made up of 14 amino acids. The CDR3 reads CASSKQGATDTQYF. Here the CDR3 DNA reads TGTGCCAGCAGTAAACAGGGTGCGACAGATACGCAGTATTTT. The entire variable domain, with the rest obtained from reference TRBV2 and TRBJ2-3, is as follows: EPEVTQTPSHQVTQMGQEVILRCVPISNHLYFYWYRQILGQKVEFLVSFYNNEISEKSEIFDDQFSVERPDGSNFTLKIRSTKLEDSAMYFCASSKQGATDTQYFGPGTRLTVL.